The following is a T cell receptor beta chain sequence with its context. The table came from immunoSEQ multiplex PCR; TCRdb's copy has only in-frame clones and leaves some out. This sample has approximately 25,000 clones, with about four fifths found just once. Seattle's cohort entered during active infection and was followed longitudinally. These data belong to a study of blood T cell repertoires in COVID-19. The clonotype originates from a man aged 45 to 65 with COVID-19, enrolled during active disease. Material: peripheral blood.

The CDR3 DNA is TGTGCCAGCAGCGCCGAGCCGGGAGTGGTAGATACGCAGTATTTT. Amino acid sequence: CASSAEPGVVDTQYF. V and J are TRBV7-3 and TRBJ2-3; perhaps TRBD2 as D (6 bases). The CDR3 is 15 residues long. Trimming removed 5 bases from V and 5 bases from J, with 17 bases in between. Germline-derived CDR1 and CDR2 are SGHTA and FQGTGA.